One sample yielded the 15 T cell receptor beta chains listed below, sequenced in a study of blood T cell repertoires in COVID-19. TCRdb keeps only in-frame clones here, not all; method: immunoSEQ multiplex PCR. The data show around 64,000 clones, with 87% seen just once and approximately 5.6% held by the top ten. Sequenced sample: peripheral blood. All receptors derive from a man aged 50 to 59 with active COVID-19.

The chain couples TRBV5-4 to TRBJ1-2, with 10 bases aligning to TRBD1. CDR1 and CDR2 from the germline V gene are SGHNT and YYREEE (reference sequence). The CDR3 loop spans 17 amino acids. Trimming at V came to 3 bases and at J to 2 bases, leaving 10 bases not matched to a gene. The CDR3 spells CASSSNYGGQGNYGYTF. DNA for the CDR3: TGTGCCAGCAGCTCTAATTACGGGGGACAGGGGAACTATGGCTACACCTTC.

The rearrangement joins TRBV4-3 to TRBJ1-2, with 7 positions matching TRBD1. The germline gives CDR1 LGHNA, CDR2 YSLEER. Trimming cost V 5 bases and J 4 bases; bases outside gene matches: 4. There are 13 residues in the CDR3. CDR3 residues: CASSDDRVYGYTF. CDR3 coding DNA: TGCGCCAGCAGCGACGACAGGGTCTATGGCTACACCTTC.

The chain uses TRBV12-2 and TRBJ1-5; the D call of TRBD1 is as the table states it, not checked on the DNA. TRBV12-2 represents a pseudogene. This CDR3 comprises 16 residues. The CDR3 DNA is TGTGCAAGTCGCTCGGACAGGGTAGCTGTGAATCAGCCCCAGCATTTT. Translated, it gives CASRSDRVAVNQPQHF.

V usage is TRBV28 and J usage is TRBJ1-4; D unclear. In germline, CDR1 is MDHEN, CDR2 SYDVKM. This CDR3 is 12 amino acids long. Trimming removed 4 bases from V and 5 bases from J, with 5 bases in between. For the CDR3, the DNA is TGTGCCAGCAGTTCCGGGAATGAAAAACTGTTTTTT. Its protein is CASSSGNEKLFF.

The CDR3 sequence: CSVGAQGGYEQYF. In DNA form, the CDR3 reads TGCAGCGTTGGGGCCCAAGGGGGCTACGAGCAGTACTTC. The V gene is TRBV29-1, the J gene TRBJ2-7; tentatively, D is TRBD1 (6 bases). The CDR3 contains 13 residues. Trimming pared 4 bases from V and 3 bases from J, leaving 13 bases between. Germline CDR1 and CDR2: SQVTM and ANQGSEA.

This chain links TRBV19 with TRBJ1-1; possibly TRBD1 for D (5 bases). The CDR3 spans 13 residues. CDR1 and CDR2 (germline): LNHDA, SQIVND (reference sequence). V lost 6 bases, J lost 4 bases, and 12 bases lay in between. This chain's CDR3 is CASRLPGGTEAFF. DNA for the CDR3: TGTGCCAGTAGACTCCCGGGGGGCACTGAAGCTTTCTTT.

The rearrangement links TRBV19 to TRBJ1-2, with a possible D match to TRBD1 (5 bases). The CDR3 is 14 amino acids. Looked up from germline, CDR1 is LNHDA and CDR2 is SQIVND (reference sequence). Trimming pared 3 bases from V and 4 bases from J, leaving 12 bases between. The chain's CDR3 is CASSMGGSSYGYTF. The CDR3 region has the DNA TGTGCCAGTAGTATGGGGGGAAGTAGCTATGGCTACACCTTC.

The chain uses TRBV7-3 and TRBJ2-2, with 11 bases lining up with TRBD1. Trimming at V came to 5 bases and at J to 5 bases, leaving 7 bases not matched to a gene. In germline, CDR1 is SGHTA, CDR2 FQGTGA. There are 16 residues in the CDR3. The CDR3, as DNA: TGTGCCAGCAGCGGACAGGGGGCGTTAGTAACCGGGGAGCTGTTTTTT. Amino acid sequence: CASSGQGALVTGELFF.

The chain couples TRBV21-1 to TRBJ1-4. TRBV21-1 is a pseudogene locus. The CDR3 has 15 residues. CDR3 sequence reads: CASSKLPGDNEKLFF. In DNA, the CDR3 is TGTGCCAGCAGCAAACTCCCCGGGGATAATGAAAAACTGTTTTTT.

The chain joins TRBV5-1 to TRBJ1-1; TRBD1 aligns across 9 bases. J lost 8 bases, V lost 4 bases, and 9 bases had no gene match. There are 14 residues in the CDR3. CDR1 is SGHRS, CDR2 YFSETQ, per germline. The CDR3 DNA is TGCGCCAGCAGCCGAGGACAGGGGCCGGGAGAAGCTTTCTTT. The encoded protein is CASSRGQGPGEAFF.

CDR3 sequence (DNA): TGTGCCAGCAGGGCCGGGACAGCTCAGAGCAATCAGCCCCAGCATTTT. It specifies CASRAGTAQSNQPQHF. This chain joins TRBV2 and TRBJ1-5; 7 bases fit TRBD1. Trimming at V came to 6 bases and at J to 1 base, leaving 9 bases not matched to a gene. Germline assignment: CDR1 SNHLY and CDR2 FYNNEI. The CDR3 totals 16 residues.

The CDR3 region has the DNA TGTGCCAGCAGCTTGGGCAGCGGGAGGGCGGGCGAGCAGTACTTC. It specifies CASSLGSGRAGEQYF. The chain uses TRBV5-4 and TRBJ2-7; 10 bases are a match to TRBD2. Trimming took 0 bases from V and 6 from J; bases not matched to a gene: 6. Germline CDR1 reads SGHNT; CDR2 reads YYREEE (reference sequence). The CDR3 has 15 amino acids. Full variable domain (rest looked up from reference TRBV5-4 and TRBJ2-7): ETGVTQSPTHLIKTRGQQVTLRCSSQSGHNTVSWYQQALGQGPQFIFQYYREEENGRGNFPPRFSGLQFPNYSSELNVNALELDDSALYLCASSLGSGRAGEQYFGPGTRLTVT.

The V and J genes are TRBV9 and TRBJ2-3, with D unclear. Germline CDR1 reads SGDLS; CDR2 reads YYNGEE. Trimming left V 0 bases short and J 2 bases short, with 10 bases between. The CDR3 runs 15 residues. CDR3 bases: TGTGCCAGCAGCGTAGCTACTCGAACCACAGATACGCAGTATTTT. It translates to CASSVATRTTDTQYF.

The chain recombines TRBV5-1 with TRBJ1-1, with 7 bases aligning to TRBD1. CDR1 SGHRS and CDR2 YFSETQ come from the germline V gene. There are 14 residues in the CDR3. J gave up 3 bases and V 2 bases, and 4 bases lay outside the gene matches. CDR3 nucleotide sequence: TGCGCCAGCAGCTTTTTTGGGACAGACACTGAAGCTTTCTTT. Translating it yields CASSFFGTDTEAFF.

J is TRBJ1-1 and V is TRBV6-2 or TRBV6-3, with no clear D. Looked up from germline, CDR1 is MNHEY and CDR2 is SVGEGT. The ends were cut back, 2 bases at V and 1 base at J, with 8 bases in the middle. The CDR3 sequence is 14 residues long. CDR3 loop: CASSYAGRNTEAFF. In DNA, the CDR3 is TGTGCCAGCAGTTACGCTGGGAGGAACACTGAAGCTTTCTTT.